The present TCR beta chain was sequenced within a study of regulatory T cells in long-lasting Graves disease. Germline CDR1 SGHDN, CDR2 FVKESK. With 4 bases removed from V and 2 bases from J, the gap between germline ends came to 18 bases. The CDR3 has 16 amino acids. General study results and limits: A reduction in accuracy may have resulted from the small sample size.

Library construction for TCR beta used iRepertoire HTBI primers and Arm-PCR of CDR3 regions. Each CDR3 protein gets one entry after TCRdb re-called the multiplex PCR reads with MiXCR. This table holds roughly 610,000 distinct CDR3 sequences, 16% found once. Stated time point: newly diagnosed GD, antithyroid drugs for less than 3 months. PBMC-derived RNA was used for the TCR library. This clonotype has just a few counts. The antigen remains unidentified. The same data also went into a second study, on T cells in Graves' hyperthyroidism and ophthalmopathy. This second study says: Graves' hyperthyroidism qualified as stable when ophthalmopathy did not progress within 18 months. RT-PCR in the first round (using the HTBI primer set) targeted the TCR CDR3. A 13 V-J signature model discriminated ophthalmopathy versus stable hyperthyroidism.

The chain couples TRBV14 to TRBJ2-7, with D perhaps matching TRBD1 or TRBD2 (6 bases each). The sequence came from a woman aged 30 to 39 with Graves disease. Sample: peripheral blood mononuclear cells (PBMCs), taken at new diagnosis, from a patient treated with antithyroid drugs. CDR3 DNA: TGTGCCAGCAGCCCCGGGGTTTGGAGGGGGACCTACGAGCAGTACTTC. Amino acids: CASSPGVWRGTYEQYF.